Sequencing of this T cell receptor beta chain was carried out in a study of blood T cell repertoires in COVID-19. Study summary: Italy, Spain and the United States were the sources of the convalescent and acute COVID-19 samples. T cells, B-cell-depleted T cells, or PBMCs supplied cDNA or gDNA.

Authors' processing steps: Estimates of nucleated cell counts were drawn from the amplification of reference gene primers. Sequencing was performed with immunoSEQ multiplex PCR; in TCRdb, only in-frame clones are kept and a portion is missing. That table supplies the V and J calls and clone size; D and trimming were determined from the DNA. The profile shows 170,000 or so clones, around 90% of them singletons. The TCR sequence derives from a man aged 35-49 years with active or convalescent COVID-19. Source material: peripheral blood.

The CDR3 nucleotides read TGTGCCAGCAGCCCGGGAGGGGCTGGGAGCTATGGCTACACCTTC. This gives the protein CASSPGGAGSYGYTF. The V gene is TRBV14, the J gene TRBJ1-2; D possibly corresponds to TRBD1 (5 bases). CDR1 and CDR2 (germline): SGHDN, FVKESK. Trimming took 4 bases from V and 4 from J, leaving 16 bases between them. There are 15 residues in the CDR3.